This T cell receptor (beta chain) was recorded in a study of beta chain features in type 1 diabetes. Looking at the study overall: There was similarity between patients and healthy donors in age, gender and cell yields. Sorted cells numbering 107,917,701 were examined across all samples.

This clone appeared many times. Its target is unknown. Overall study findings and caveats: An over-representation of cells with high TCR expression could result from cDNA sequencing. Across all four CD4+ subsets, people with type 1 diabetes showed modestly shorter TCRB CDR3s.

The CDR3 is 16 amino acids. Germline V CDR1 and CDR2: SGHNT, YYREEE (reference sequence). V shed 5 bases and J 3 bases; nucleotides not matched to a gene: 9. Sequencing targeted expressed TCRB transcripts, as all isolated RNA had been reverse transcribed. Libraries were prepared by immunoSEQ multiplex PCR; TCRdb keeps only in-frame clonotypes and omits some of them. The sample yields about 620,000 clones, around a sixth seen once. V usage is TRBV5-4 and J usage is TRBJ2-2; 8 positions agree with TRBD1. The sequence derives from a man in his late teens or twenties in good health. Sequencing input: naive CD4+ T cells from blood. Here the CDR3 DNA reads TGTGCCAGCAGTCAACGACAGGGGACGCACACCGGGGAGCTGTTTTTT. As protein: CASSQRQGTHTGELFF. Complete variable domain (other parts from reference TRBV5-4 and TRBJ2-2): ETGVTQSPTHLIKTRGQQVTLRCSSQSGHNTVSWYQQALGQGPQFIFQYYREEENGRGNFPPRFSGLQFPNYSSELNVNALELDDSALYLCASSQRQGTHTGELFFGEGSRLTVL.